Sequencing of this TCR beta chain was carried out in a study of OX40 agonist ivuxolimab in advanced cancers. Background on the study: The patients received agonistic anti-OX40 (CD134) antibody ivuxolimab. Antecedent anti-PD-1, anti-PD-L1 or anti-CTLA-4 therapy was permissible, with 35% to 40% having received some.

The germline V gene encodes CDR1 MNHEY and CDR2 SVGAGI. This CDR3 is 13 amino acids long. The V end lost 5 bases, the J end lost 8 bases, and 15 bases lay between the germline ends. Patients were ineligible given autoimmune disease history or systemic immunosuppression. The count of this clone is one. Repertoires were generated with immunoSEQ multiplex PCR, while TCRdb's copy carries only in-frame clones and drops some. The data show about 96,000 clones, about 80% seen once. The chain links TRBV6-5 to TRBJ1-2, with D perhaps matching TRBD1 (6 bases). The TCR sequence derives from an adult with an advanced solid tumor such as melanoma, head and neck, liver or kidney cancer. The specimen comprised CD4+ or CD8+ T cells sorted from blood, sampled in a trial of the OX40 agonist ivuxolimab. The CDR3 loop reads CASSEGGYSGYTF. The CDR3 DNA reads TGTGCCAGCAGTGAAGGGGGGTACAGCGGCTACACCTTC.